A selection of T cell receptor beta chains follows, all from one sample in a study of blood T cell repertoires in COVID-19. Measured with immunoSEQ multiplex PCR; TCRdb has only the in-frame clones, and not every one. The profile covers around 300,000 clones, with approximately 83% appearing a single time and around 10% taken by the ten largest. Source material: peripheral blood. These receptors came from a woman in her 70s with acute or convalescent COVID-19. The CDR3 runs from the conserved cysteine through the conserved F or W. Each record gives: J gene, clone size, V gene, D gene, CDR3 protein, CDR3 DNA. A D gene is named only where the DNA matches it firmly. Size is omitted from some rows. Given values are once, few, many or a class for expanded clones.

J gene: TRBJ2-3; clone size: NA; V gene: TRBV9; D gene: NA; CDR3 protein: CASSVVEWADTQYF; CDR3 DNA: TGTGCCAGCAGCGTAGTGGAGTGGGCAGATACGCAGTATTTT
J gene: TRBJ2-1; clone size: NA; V gene: TRBV2; D gene: TRBD1; CDR3 protein: CASSAGQGPYNEQFF; CDR3 DNA: TGTGCCAGCAGTGCCGGACAGGGGCCTTACAATGAGCAGTTCTTC
J gene: TRBJ1-2; clone size: few; V gene: TRBV3-1/TRBV3-2; D gene: NA; CDR3 protein: CASSPAGKGSLDGYTF; CDR3 DNA: TGTGCCAGCAGCCCGGCAGGGAAGGGGTCCCTGGATGGCTACACCTTC
J gene: TRBJ1-2; clone size: NA; V gene: TRBV18; D gene: TRBD1; CDR3 protein: CASSPKGGEGSYTF; CDR3 DNA: TGTGCCAGCTCACCGAAAGGGGGCGAGGGGAGCTACACCTTC
J gene: TRBJ1-6; clone size: NA; V gene: TRBV30; D gene: NA; CDR3 protein: CAWSYNNSPLHF; CDR3 DNA: TGTGCCTGGAGTTATAATAATTCACCCCTCCACTTT
J gene: TRBJ1-1; clone size: NA; V gene: TRBV9; D gene: NA; CDR3 protein: CASAGQTDKNTEAFF; CDR3 DNA: TGTGCCTCTGCCGGACAGACCGATAAGAACACTGAAGCTTTCTTT
J gene: TRBJ2-3; clone size: few; V gene: TRBV4-1; D gene: NA; CDR3 protein: CASSARQGLGADTQYF; CDR3 DNA: TGCGCCAGCAGCGCGCGCCAGGGGTTAGGCGCAGATACGCAGTATTTT
J gene: TRBJ2-7; clone size: NA; V gene: TRBV27; D gene: NA; CDR3 protein: CASSPRQDRYEQYF; CDR3 DNA: TGTGCCAGCAGTCCCCGACAGGATCGCTACGAGCAGTACTTC
J gene: TRBJ2-1; clone size: NA; V gene: TRBV5-1; D gene: TRBD1; CDR3 protein: CASSPNPGTGSYNEQFF; CDR3 DNA: TGCGCCAGCAGCCCAAACCCCGGGACAGGATCCTACAATGAGCAGTTCTTC
J gene: TRBJ2-2; clone size: NA; V gene: TRBV6-1; D gene: NA; CDR3 protein: CASSEGAFNTGELFF; CDR3 DNA: TGTGCCAGCAGTGAAGGGGCTTTCAACACCGGGGAGCTGTTTTTT